The sequence of this T cell receptor (beta chain) was determined in a study of cytomegalovirus exposure and HLA in healthy donors. This clone has just a few counts. The CDR3 runs to 14 residues. Germline V gene data show CDR1 as SGHTA and CDR2 as FQGNSA. With 5 bases clipped from V and 5 bases from J, the junction kept 7 bases outside the gene matches. The study ran its PCR with 60 Vbeta and 13 Jbeta primers. Profiling relied on immunoSEQ multiplex PCR, and the TCRdb table lists in-frame clones only, not all of them. The top ten clones hold about 1.4% of a sample with tens of thousands of clones, about 80% of them seen once.

Sequencing was carried out using PBMCs. This clonotype originated in a male donor in good health and CMV-seronegative. This rearrangement joins TRBV7-2 to TRBJ2-5, with 8 bases lining up with TRBD1. The CDR3 region is CASSQQGVEETQYF. CDR3 coding DNA: TGTGCCAGCAGCCAACAGGGGGTAGAGGAGACCCAGTACTTC.